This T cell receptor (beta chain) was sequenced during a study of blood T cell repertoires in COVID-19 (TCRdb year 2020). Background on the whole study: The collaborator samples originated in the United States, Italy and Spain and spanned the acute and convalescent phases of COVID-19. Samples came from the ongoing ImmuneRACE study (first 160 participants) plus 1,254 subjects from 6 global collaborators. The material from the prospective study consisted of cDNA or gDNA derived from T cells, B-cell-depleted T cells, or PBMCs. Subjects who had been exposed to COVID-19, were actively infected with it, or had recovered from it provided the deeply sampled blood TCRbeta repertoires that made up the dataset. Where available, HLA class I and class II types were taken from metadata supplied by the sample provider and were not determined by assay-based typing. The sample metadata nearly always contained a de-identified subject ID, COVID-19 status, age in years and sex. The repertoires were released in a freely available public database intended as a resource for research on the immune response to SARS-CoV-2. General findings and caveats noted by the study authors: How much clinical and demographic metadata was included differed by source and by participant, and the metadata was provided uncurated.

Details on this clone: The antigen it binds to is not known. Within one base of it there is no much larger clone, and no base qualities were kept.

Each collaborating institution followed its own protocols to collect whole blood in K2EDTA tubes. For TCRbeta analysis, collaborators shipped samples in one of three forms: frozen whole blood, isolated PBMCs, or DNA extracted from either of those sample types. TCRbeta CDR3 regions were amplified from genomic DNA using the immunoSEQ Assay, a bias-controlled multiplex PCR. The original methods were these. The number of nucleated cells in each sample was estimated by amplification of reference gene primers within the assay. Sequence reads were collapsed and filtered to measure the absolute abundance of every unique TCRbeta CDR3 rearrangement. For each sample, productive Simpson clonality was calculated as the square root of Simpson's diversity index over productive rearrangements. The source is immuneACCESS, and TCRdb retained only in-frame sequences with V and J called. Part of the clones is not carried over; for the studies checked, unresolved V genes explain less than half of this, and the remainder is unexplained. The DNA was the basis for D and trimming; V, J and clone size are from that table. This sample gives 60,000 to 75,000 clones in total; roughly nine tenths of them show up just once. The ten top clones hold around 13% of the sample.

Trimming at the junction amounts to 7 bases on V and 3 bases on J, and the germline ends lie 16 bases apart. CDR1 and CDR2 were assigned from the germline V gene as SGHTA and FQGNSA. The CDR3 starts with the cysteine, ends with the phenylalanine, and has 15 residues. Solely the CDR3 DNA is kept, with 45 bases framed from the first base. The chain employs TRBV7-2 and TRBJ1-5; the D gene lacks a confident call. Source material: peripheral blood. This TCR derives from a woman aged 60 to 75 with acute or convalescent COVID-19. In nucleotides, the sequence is TGTGCCAGCACCGTAGGGAGGCAGCACAATCAGCCCCAGCATTTT. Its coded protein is CASTVGRQHNQPQHF.